The clone carrying this T cell receptor (beta chain) showed up just a few times. The antigen remains undetermined. Library preparation for TCR beta used quantitative 5'-RACE with molecular barcodes. One entry per CDR3 protein, called by TCRdb with MiXCR from the 5' RACE reads. This table holds roughly 670,000 distinct CDR3 sequences, about 20% found once. The germline V gene encodes CDR1 LGHDT and CDR2 YNNKEL (reference sequence). V was clipped by 1 base and J by 7 bases; unmatched bases: 6. The CDR3 length is 15 residues. These data come from a study of CD8 T cells in ankylosing spondylitis. Study observations and caveats: Disease-linked clones reportedly showed significant enrichment in matched ankylosing spondylitis synovial fluid. Clones linked to the disease showed a CD8+ phenotype. They occurred at relatively low frequencies in peripheral blood. A TCR beta motif of fewer than 10 highly homologous variants seemed to mark ankylosing spondylitis blood. Certain motif variants had earlier appeared in reactive arthritis synovial fluid and blood.

This sequence joins TRBV3-1 and TRBJ2-1; 8 bases line up with TRBD2. This clonotype was sampled from a male donor with ankylosing spondylitis. Sequencing used blood, either unsorted or a sorted T cell fraction (not recorded which). The CDR3 region is CASSQVTSGRNEQFF. CDR3 coding DNA: TGTGCCAGCAGCCAAGTAACTAGCGGTAGGAATGAGCAGTTCTTC.